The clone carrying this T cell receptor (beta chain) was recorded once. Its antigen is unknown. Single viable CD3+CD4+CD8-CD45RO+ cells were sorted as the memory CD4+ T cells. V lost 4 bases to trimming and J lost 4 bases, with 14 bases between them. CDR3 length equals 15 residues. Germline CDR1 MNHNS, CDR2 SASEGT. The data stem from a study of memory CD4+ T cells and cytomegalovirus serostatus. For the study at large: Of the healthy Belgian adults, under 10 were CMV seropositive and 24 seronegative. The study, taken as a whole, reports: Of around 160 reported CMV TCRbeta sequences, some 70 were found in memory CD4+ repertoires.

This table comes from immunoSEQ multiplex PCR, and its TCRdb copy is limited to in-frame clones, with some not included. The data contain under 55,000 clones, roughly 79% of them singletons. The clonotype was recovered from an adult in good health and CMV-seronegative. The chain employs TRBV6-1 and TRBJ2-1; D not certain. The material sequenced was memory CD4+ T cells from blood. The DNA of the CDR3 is TGTGCCAGCAGTGCCGCCTTAGTCGCTTACAATGAGCAGTTCTTC. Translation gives CASSAALVAYNEQFF.